The 26 T cell receptor beta chains presented below share a single source sample, sequenced in a study of T-cell memory formation after mild COVID-19. MiXCR was run by TCRdb on the 5' RACE reads, yielding one entry per CDR3 protein. The table records just over 60,000 distinct CDR3 sequences, approximately 9% of them present only once. The specimen was PBMCs or a T cell subset sorted from them (not recorded which). These receptors were taken from a man between 18 and 35 years old who had mild COVID-19 (a few samples of this study predate the infection). Cell type and time point are not known.

The chain combines TRBV20-1 with TRBJ2-1, with D perhaps matching TRBD2 (6 bases). V dropped 6 bases and J dropped 7 bases, with 19 bases sitting between them. Per the germline V gene, CDR1 is DFQATT and CDR2 is SNEGSKA (reference sequence). The CDR3 totals 14 residues. The CDR3, as DNA: TGCAGTGCCACCTTAGCGGCTGGGGGGAATGAGCAGTTCTTC. Its translation: CSATLAAGGNEQFF.

There are a few counts of this clonotype. V and J are TRBV4-2 and TRBJ1-2; D may be TRBD1 (5 bases). The germline V gene encodes CDR1 LGHNA and CDR2 YNFKEQ. Trimming took off 0 bases at V and 4 bases at J, with 12 bases between the two ends. The CDR3 is 15 amino acids. The CDR3: CASSQERDPFYGYTF. The CDR3 region has the DNA TGTGCCAGCAGCCAAGAAAGGGACCCGTTCTATGGCTACACCTTC.

In nucleotides, the CDR3 is TGTGCCATCAAGGCAGACCTGAACACTGAAGCTTTCTTT. Residues: CAIKADLNTEAFF. The rearrangement joins TRBV10-3 to TRBJ1-1; D call uncertain. From germline, CDR1 is ENHRY and CDR2 SYGVKD. Trimming cost V 7 bases and J 0 bases, with 9 bases left between them. The CDR3 is 13 residues long.

The V and J genes are TRBV5-4 and TRBJ2-2; D unclear. The CDR3 is 13 residues long. V shed 1 base and J shed 4 bases, with 5 bases lying between them. Germline CDR1 is SGHNT and CDR2 is YYREEE (reference sequence). The CDR3 spells CASSLIATGELFF. Here the CDR3 DNA reads TGTGCCAGCAGCTTGATAGCCACCGGGGAGCTGTTTTTT.

V usage is TRBV5-1 and J usage is TRBJ2-2, with D tentatively TRBD1 (6 bases). V lost 4 bases to trimming and J lost 3 bases, with 13 bases between them. CDR3 length: 15 amino acids. Germline V gene data show CDR1 as SGHRS and CDR2 as YFSETQ. The chain's CDR3 is CASSEAGVDTGELFF. The CDR3 region has the DNA TGCGCCAGCAGCGAGGCAGGGGTGGACACCGGGGAGCTGTTTTTT.

This chain links TRBV19 with TRBJ2-2, with D possibly being TRBD1 or TRBD2 (5 bases each). V lost 3 bases and J 6 bases, leaving 11 bases between the germline ends. Germline V gene data show CDR1 as LNHDA and CDR2 as SQIVND (reference sequence). This CDR3 comprises 14 residues. In nucleotides, the CDR3 is TGTGCCAGTAGTATCAAGGGGAGCGCCGGGGAGCTGTTTTTT. Translation: CASSIKGSAGELFF.

This clonotype came up many times. This chain joins TRBV7-2 and TRBJ2-3, with D tentatively TRBD1 or TRBD2 (5 bases each). Germline V gives CDR1 SGHTA, CDR2 FQGNSA. CDR3 size: 14 residues. V lost 1 base and J lost 5, with 10 bases in between. This CDR3 reads CASSLDGAVDTQYF. The CDR3 coding sequence is TGTGCCAGCAGCTTAGACGGGGCGGTAGATACGCAGTATTTT.

This clonotype was counted a few times. This rearrangement joins TRBV6-1 to TRBJ2-5; D not certain. CDR1 and CDR2 (germline): MNHNS, SASEGT. The CDR3 spans 13 residues. Trimming removed 5 bases from V and 3 bases from J, with 10 bases in between. This CDR3 reads CASSRDGEETQYF. CDR3 nucleotide sequence: TGTGCCAGCAGTCGCGACGGAGAAGAGACCCAGTACTTC.

Remarks on this clonotype: A read error may produce the germline difference seen at one junction end. The chain links TRBV7-7 to TRBJ2-1; 9 positions match TRBD1. The CDR3 has 13 residues. Germline V gene sequence: CDR1 SSHAT, CDR2 FNYEAQ (reference sequence). The CDR3 spells CASSLDRGTEQFF. The CDR3 DNA reads TGTGCTAGCAGCTTAGACAGGGGGACTGAGCAGTTCTTC.

This clonotype came up many times. The rearrangement links TRBV5-1 to TRBJ2-3, with D possibly TRBD1 on 6 matching bases. Looked up from germline, CDR1 is SGHRS and CDR2 is YFSETQ. The CDR3 has 16 residues. V lost 3 bases to trimming and J lost 1 base, with 15 bases between them. CDR3 region: CASSWGHEMGTDTQYF. DNA for the CDR3: TGCGCCAGCAGCTGGGGACACGAGATGGGCACAGATACGCAGTATTTT. Looking up the rest from reference TRBV5-1 and TRBJ2-3 gives the full variable domain: KAGVTQTPRYLIKTRGQQVTLSCSPISGHRSVSWYQQTPGQGLQFLFEYFSETQRNKGNFPGRFSGRQFSNSRSEMNVSTLELGDSALYLCASSWGHEMGTDTQYFGPGTRLTVL.

About this clonotype itself: With a much larger clone just one base away, this may be a read error. V gene TRBV7-6 combines with J gene TRBJ1-1; TRBD1 might be the D (5 bases). V lost 6 bases and J 5 bases, leaving 19 bases between the germline ends. CDR3 length: 15 amino acids. CDR1 and CDR2 from the germline V gene are SGHVS and FNYEAQ. CDR3 loop: CASRWRQRGWTEAFF. CDR3 coding DNA: TGTGCCAGCAGATGGCGGCAAAGGGGCTGGACTGAAGCTTTCTTT.

The chain has TRBV19 and TRBJ2-3, with D unresolved. Trimming cost V 5 bases and J 9 bases, with 12 bases left between them. Germline CDR1 and CDR2: LNHDA and SQIVND (reference sequence). The CDR3 contains 12 residues. CDR3 residues: CASSPQLGTQYF. CDR3 coding DNA: TGTGCCAGTAGTCCCCAGTTGGGGACGCAGTATTTT.

This clonotype was observed at least ten times. This chain connects TRBV18 to TRBJ2-1, with 8 bases aligning to TRBD1. After removal of 3 bases from V and 6 bases from J, the junction contained 1 base not matched to a gene. The germline V gene has CDR1 KGHSH and CDR2 LQKENI. CDR3 length: 13 residues. The CDR3 spells CASSPGQGNEQFF. CDR3 DNA: TGTGCCAGCTCACCCGGACAGGGCAATGAGCAGTTCTTC.

The chain combines TRBV4-1 with TRBJ2-4; 9 bases map to TRBD1. The CDR3 runs to 15 residues. Germline V gene data show CDR1 as MGHRA and CDR2 as YSYEKL. V shed 5 bases and J 7 bases; nucleotides not matched to a gene: 9. CDR3: CASSLTIGTGNIQYF. Here the CDR3 DNA reads TGCGCCAGCAGCTTAACGATTGGGACAGGGAACATTCAGTACTTC.

This clonotype was observed a handful of times. The rearrangement uses TRBV11-2 and TRBJ2-2; tentatively, D is TRBD1 (6 bases). Germline CDR1 and CDR2: SGHAT and FQNNGV. Trimming removed 5 bases at V and 1 base at J, with 14 bases between. The CDR3 is made up of 16 amino acids. The CDR3: CASSRNPDRNTGELFF. The CDR3 bases are TGTGCCAGCAGCCGGAACCCGGACAGGAACACCGGGGAGCTGTTTTTT.

This clonotype was picked up a small number of times. V is TRBV7-8 and J is TRBJ1-4; the D gene is possibly TRBD1 (6 bases). Per the germline V gene, CDR1 is SGHVS and CDR2 is FQNEAQ. Trimming stripped 8 bases from V and 4 bases from J, with 8 bases between. The CDR3 has 12 amino acids. The CDR3 region has the DNA TGTGCCAGCGGACAGTTTAATGAAAAACTGTTTTTT. Protein: CASGQFNEKLFF.

The chain combines TRBV12-3 or TRBV12-4 with TRBJ2-3; 8 bases match TRBD2. Trimming removed 5 bases from V and 9 bases from J; junction bases left unmatched: 10. This CDR3 is built from 14 residues. The CDR3 loop is CASSTNVGGGTQYF. CDR3 in DNA: TGTGCCAGCAGTACCAACGTCGGGGGGGGAACGCAGTATTTT.

This clonotype has more than one count but fewer than ten. This chain links TRBV5-1 with TRBJ2-5; possibly TRBD2 for D (6 bases). CDR1 is SGHRS and CDR2 is YFSETQ in the germline V gene. The CDR3 length is 13 residues. The V gene lost 4 bases and the J gene lost 4 bases, with 11 bases spanning the gap. CDR3 nucleotides: TGCGCCAGCAGCCTACGGGAGAGAGAGACCCAGTACTTC. This codes for CASSLRERETQYF.

There are a few counts of this clonotype. The V and J genes are TRBV5-6 and TRBJ2-2; D unclear. The CDR3 consists of 15 residues. Trimming stripped 2 bases from V and 2 bases from J, with 10 bases between. Germline CDR1 reads SGHDT; CDR2 reads YYEEEE. The CDR3 nucleotides read TGTGCCAGCAGCTTTGGGCCACCTAACACCGGGGAGCTGTTTTTT. Amino acids: CASSFGPPNTGELFF.

The chain joins TRBV4-1 to TRBJ2-1, with D maybe TRBD2 (6 bases). CDR1 MGHRA and CDR2 YSYEKL come from the germline V gene. Trimming took 2 bases from V and 0 from J, leaving 11 bases between them. This CDR3 has 16 residues. CDR3 bases: TGCGCCAGCAGCCAACGGGGGTTAAGCTCCTACAATGAGCAGTTCTTC. It is translated as CASSQRGLSSYNEQFF.

The gene calls are TRBV5-5 and TRBJ2-3, with D possibly matching TRBD1 (6 bases). The germline V gene encodes CDR1 SGHKS and CDR2 YYEKEE (reference sequence). Trimming removed 0 bases from V and 4 bases from J, with 12 bases in between. This CDR3 contains 15 residues. For the CDR3, the DNA is TGTGCCAGCAGCTTGGTGGCCAGGGGAGCAGATACGCAGTATTTT. Translating it yields CASSLVARGADTQYF. Supplemented by reference TRBV5-5 and TRBJ2-3, the full variable domain reads DAGVTQSPTHLIKTRGQQVTLRCSPISGHKSVSWYQQVLGQGPQFIFQYYEKEERGRGNFPDRFSARQFPNYSSELNVNALLLGDSALYLCASSLVARGADTQYFGPGTRLTVL.

This clonotype was seen a handful of times. This chain links TRBV9 with TRBJ2-3; 10 nucleotides align to TRBD2. V was clipped by 0 bases and J by 4 bases; unmatched bases: 5. This CDR3 comprises 16 residues. Germline V lookup: CDR1 SGDLS, CDR2 YYNGEE. CDR3 sequence reads: CASSVGIAGGADTQYF. The CDR3 DNA reads as TGTGCCAGCAGCGTAGGGATAGCGGGGGGCGCAGATACGCAGTATTTT. Variable domain in full (rest from reference TRBV9 and TRBJ2-3): DSGVTQTPKHLITATGQRVTLRCSPRSGDLSVYWYQQSLDQGLQFLIQYYNGEERAKGNILERFSAQQFPDLHSELNLSSLELGDSALYFCASSVGIAGGADTQYFGPGTRLTVL.

Ten or more counts support this clonotype. This chain uses TRBV5-6 with TRBJ2-3; D call uncertain. V dropped 0 bases and J dropped 4 bases, with 6 bases sitting between them. This CDR3 is 13 amino acids long. In germline, CDR1 is SGHDT, CDR2 YYEEEE. For the CDR3, the DNA is TGTGCCAGCAGCTTGGCCAATTCAGATACGCAGTATTTT. It is translated as CASSLANSDTQYF. The variable domain in full, completed from reference TRBV5-6 and TRBJ2-3, reads DAGVTQSPTHLIKTRGQQVTLRCSPKSGHDTVSWYQQALGQGPQFIFQYYEEEERQRGNFPDRFSGHQFPNYSSELNVNALLLGDSALYLCASSLANSDTQYFGPGTRLTVL.

The J gene is TRBJ2-2, the V gene TRBV5-1, with D unclear. V was shortened by 5 bases and J by 7 bases, with 9 bases between the two germline ends. The CDR3 covers 12 residues. In germline, CDR1 is SGHRS, CDR2 YFSETQ. CDR3 sequence reads: CASRVWDGELFF. CDR3 sequence (DNA): TGCGCCAGCAGGGTGTGGGACGGGGAGCTGTTTTTT.

The chain joins TRBV5-1 to TRBJ2-2; D is unclear. Germline values: CDR1 SGHRS, CDR2 YFSETQ. The CDR3 sequence is 13 residues long. Trimming took off 6 bases at V and 3 bases at J, with 9 bases between the two ends. CDR3 in DNA: TGCGCCAGCACGGCTTCGGACACCGGGGAGCTGTTTTTT. Protein: CASTASDTGELFF.

This clonotype was recorded at least ten times. The chain links TRBV20-1 to TRBJ1-6; no firm D call. Trimming cost V 0 bases and J 10 bases, with 13 bases left between them. This CDR3 comprises 14 residues. Germline CDR1 and CDR2: DFQATT and SNEGSKA (reference sequence). CDR3 protein: CSARDGRTFSPLHF. For the CDR3, the DNA is TGCAGTGCTAGAGATGGCAGGACGTTCTCACCCCTCCACTTT.